This passage covers 31 T cell receptor beta chains from one sample sequenced in a study of T cells in Graves' hyperthyroidism and ophthalmopathy. The TCR beta CDR3 regions underwent amplification using RNA transcripts as the source. RT-PCR in the first round (using the HTBI primer set) targeted the TCR CDR3. MiXCR was run by TCRdb on the multiplex PCR reads, yielding one entry per CDR3 protein. The sample shows approximately 300,000 distinct CDR3 sequences, approximately 15% of them seen only once. The sequencing input was blood. The receptors here all came from an older woman with Graves' ophthalmopathy.

This clonotype was observed a few times. The chain has TRBV10-3 and TRBJ2-3; 8 nucleotides agree with TRBD1. The CDR3 length is 14 residues. The germline gives CDR1 ENHRY, CDR2 SYGVKD. V lost 6 bases, J lost 3 bases, and 5 bases stayed unmatched. CDR3 bases: TGTGCCATCAGACCGGGACAGGAAACAGATACGCAGTATTTT. Protein: CAIRPGQETDTQYF.

V and J are TRBV7-9 and TRBJ2-1; 16 nucleotides line up with TRBD2. The trim removed 3 bases at V and 9 bases at J, leaving 2 bases unmatched. The CDR3 covers 15 residues. Germline CDR1 SEHNR, CDR2 FQNEAQ (reference sequence). In nucleotides, the CDR3 is TGTGCCAGCAGCTTGGGGACTAGCGGGAGGGGTGAGCAGTTCTTC. Translating it yields CASSLGTSGRGEQFF.

The rearrangement links TRBV20-1 to TRBJ2-3; a possible D gene is TRBD1 (6 bases). Trimming cost V 6 bases and J 1 base, with 17 bases left between them. Germline V gives CDR1 DFQATT, CDR2 SNEGSKA (reference sequence). The CDR3 totals 15 residues. CDR3 sequence reads: CSAKGEPNGTDTQYF. The CDR3 DNA sequence: TGCAGTGCCAAGGGGGAACCCAACGGCACAGATACGCAGTATTTT.

This clonotype has at least ten counts. The V and J genes are TRBV7-2 and TRBJ2-5, with 8 bases identical to TRBD1. V shed 5 bases and J 2 bases; nucleotides not matched to a gene: 1. The CDR3 runs 13 residues. Germline lookup yields CDR1 SGHTA and CDR2 FQGNSA. DNA of the CDR3: TGTGCCAGCAGCGGGACAGGTCAAGAGACCCAGTACTTC. It codes for CASSGTGQETQYF.

The sample holds a few counts of this clonotype. A clone one base away is much larger, so this may be a read error. This chain joins TRBV7-9 and TRBJ1-6; 10 bases are a match to TRBD1. Germline trimming cut 5 bases from V and 8 bases from J; bases unmatched to any gene: 3. The CDR3 loop spans 14 amino acids. In germline, CDR1 is SEHNR, CDR2 FQNEAQ (reference sequence). The CDR3 reads CASSPGTGDSPLHF. In DNA form, the CDR3 reads TGTGCCAGCAGCCCCGGGACAGGGGATTCACCCCTCCACTTT. The variable domain in full, completed from reference TRBV7-9 and TRBJ1-6, reads DTGVSQNPRHKITKRGQNVTFRCDPISEHNRLYWYRQTLGQGPEFLTYFQNEAQLEKSRLLSDRFSAERPKGSFSTLEIQRTEQGDSAMYLCASSPGTGDSPLHFGNGTRLTVT.

In its sample, this clonotype was seen many times. The CDR3 sequence: CASRTGVYEQYF. CDR3 DNA: TGTGCCAGTCGGACAGGCGTCTACGAGCAGTACTTC. The rearrangement uses TRBV28 and TRBJ2-7; TRBD1 matches at 7 bases. Unmatched junction bases numbered 5, after V lost 9 bases and J lost 3 bases. Germline assignment: CDR1 MDHEN and CDR2 SYDVKM. This CDR3 spans 12 amino acids. The full variable domain, in which reference TRBV28 and TRBJ2-7 provide the parts outside the CDR3, is DVKVTQSSRYLVKRTGEKVFLECVQDMDHENMFWYRQDPGLGLRLIYFSYDVKMKEKGDIPEGYSVSREKKERFSLILESASTNQTSMYLCASRTGVYEQYFGPGTRLTVT.

This clonotype was detected only a few times. V is TRBV28 and J is TRBJ1-2, with 7 positions matching TRBD1. From germline, CDR1 is MDHEN and CDR2 SYDVKM. The CDR3 contains 13 residues. V lost 3 bases to trimming and J lost 5 bases; unmatched junction nucleotides: 3. CDR3 sequence: CASSLLTGYGYTF. Written as DNA, the CDR3 is TGTGCCAGCAGTTTGTTGACAGGGTATGGCTACACCTTC.

This clonotype was observed many times. J is TRBJ1-5 and V is TRBV2; possible D gene TRBD1, 6 bases. The V gene lost 9 bases and the J gene lost 1 base, with 13 bases spanning the gap. Germline V gives CDR1 SNHLY, CDR2 FYNNEI. The CDR3 is 14 amino acids. CDR3 in amino acids: CASTGRESNQPQHF. The CDR3 DNA reads as TGTGCCAGTACAGGGCGGGAGAGCAATCAGCCCCAGCATTTT.

The sample holds many counts of this clonotype. The chain employs TRBV6-5 and TRBJ1-4, with a tentative D call TRBD1 (6 bases). Trimming removed 0 bases from V and 4 bases from J, with 15 bases in between. This CDR3 is built from 17 residues. Germline V gene data show CDR1 as MNHEY and CDR2 as SVGAGI. Written as DNA, the CDR3 is TGTGCCAGCAGTTACTCGACAGTAGGACAGTTTAATGAAAAACTGTTTTTT. It codes for CASSYSTVGQFNEKLFF.

The genes are TRBV6-2 or TRBV6-3 and TRBJ2-7; D gene uncertain. Deletions cut 7 bases from V and 5 bases from J, with 12 bases between. The CDR3 has 12 amino acids. The germline V gene encodes CDR1 MNHEY and CDR2 SVGEGT. CDR3 in DNA: TGTGCCAGCACTAGTTCCGCACACGAGCAGTACTTC. Amino acid sequence: CASTSSAHEQYF.

The chain carries TRBV28 and TRBJ2-1; the D gene is possibly TRBD2 (7 bases). The CDR3 is made up of 16 amino acids. V was cut by 3 bases and J by 2 bases, with 14 bases left in between. Germline CDR1 reads MDHEN; CDR2 reads SYDVKM. CDR3 sequence reads: CASSLGGATPYNEQFF. CDR3 nucleotides: TGTGCCAGCAGTTTGGGGGGGGCAACGCCCTACAATGAGCAGTTCTTC.

This clonotype was observed a few times. V gene TRBV20-1 combines with J gene TRBJ2-7; TRBD2 agrees at 8 bases. Germline lookup yields CDR1 DFQATT and CDR2 SNEGSKA (reference sequence). CDR3 size: 13 residues. CDR3: CSLHTSGSYEQYF. CDR3 coding DNA: TGCAGCCTCCATACTAGCGGTTCCTACGAGCAGTACTTC.

This clonotype was seen at least ten times. The chain combines TRBV20-1 with TRBJ2-5; maybe TRBD1 (8 bases). This CDR3 spans 15 amino acids. CDR1 DFQATT and CDR2 SNEGSKA come from the germline V gene (reference sequence). The V gene lost 0 bases and the J gene lost 5 bases, with 16 bases spanning the gap. The CDR3 sequence: CSARDSGQGGETQYF. CDR3 DNA sequence: TGCAGTGCTAGAGATTCAGGACAGGGAGGGGAGACCCAGTACTTC.

This clonotype was counted at least ten times. The chain combines TRBV2 with TRBJ1-2; unclear D gene. This CDR3 comprises 15 residues. V was clipped by 0 bases and J by 0 bases, with 8 bases between them. Germline-derived CDR1 and CDR2 are SNHLY and FYNNEI. CDR3 in DNA: TGTGCCAGCAGTGAAGCAGGGTATTCTAACTATGGCTACACCTTC. Residues: CASSEAGYSNYGYTF. The full variable domain, rest sourced from reference TRBV2 and TRBJ1-2, is EPEVTQTPSHQVTQMGQEVILRCVPISNHLYFYWYRQILGQKVEFLVSFYNNEISEKSEIFDDQFSVERPDGSNFTLKIRSTKLEDSAMYFCASSEAGYSNYGYTFGSGTRLTVV.

This clonotype has at least ten counts. The V gene is TRBV10-3, the J gene TRBJ1-1; possible D gene TRBD1, 6 bases. Germline V gene sequence: CDR1 ENHRY, CDR2 SYGVKD. The CDR3 extends over 15 amino acids. The germline V and J ends were trimmed by 2 bases and 5 bases, with 15 bases remaining between them. CDR3 protein: CAISEHTGWETEAFF. DNA for the CDR3: TGTGCCATCAGTGAGCATACAGGGTGGGAGACTGAAGCTTTCTTT.

This clonotype was found many times. V is TRBV2 and J is TRBJ1-1, with TRBD1 as a possible D gene (6 bases). Germline V gene sequence: CDR1 SNHLY, CDR2 FYNNEI. CDR3 length equals 14 residues. Trimming shortened V by 7 bases and J by 5 bases, and 17 bases separated the two germline ends. CDR3 nucleotides: TGTGCCAGCAACGTGTTAAGGGGGGAGACTGAAGCTTTCTTT. Its protein product is CASNVLRGETEAFF.

This clonotype turned up a few times. The chain carries TRBV15 and TRBJ1-6; D is possibly TRBD1 (6 bases). The CDR3 totals 13 residues. The V gene lost 3 bases and the J gene lost 9 bases, with 9 bases spanning the gap. Germline-derived CDR1 and CDR2 are LNHNV and YYDKDF (reference sequence). The DNA of the CDR3 is TGTGCCACCAGCAGGCGGGGGCTTTCACCCCTCCACTTT. It encodes CATSRRGLSPLHF.

This chain joins TRBV5-6 and TRBJ1-6, with unresolved D. CDR1 is SGHDT and CDR2 is YYEEEE in the germline V gene. The length of the CDR3 is 14 residues. The germline V and J ends were trimmed by 0 bases and 7 bases, with 8 bases remaining between them. In DNA, the CDR3 is TGTGCCAGCAGCTTGGACAGCCCCAATTCACCCCTCCACTTT. It encodes CASSLDSPNSPLHF.

Note on this clonotype: This may be a read error: a much more frequent sequence differs by one nucleotide. For the CDR3, the DNA is TGTGCCAGCTTATCCTCACAGGGTGCCGAGCAGTACTTC. Protein: CASLSSQGAEQYF. The chain is built from TRBV18 and TRBJ2-7, with D maybe TRBD1 (6 bases). Germline V lookup: CDR1 KGHSH, CDR2 LQKENI. This CDR3 region has 13 residues. V dropped 7 bases and J dropped 6 bases, with 16 bases sitting between them.

This clonotype appeared many times. The rearrangement joins TRBV5-1 to TRBJ1-2; D is ambiguous. This CDR3 contains 15 residues. Per germline, CDR1 SGHRS and CDR2 YFSETQ. Trimming took 0 bases from V and 4 from J, leaving 13 bases between them. In DNA form, the CDR3 reads TGCGCCAGCAGCTTGGAACCTCCGATAGTCTATGGCTACACCTTC. This translates into CASSLEPPIVYGYTF.

There are many counts of this clonotype. The chain combines TRBV28 with TRBJ1-2; the D gene is possibly TRBD1 (5 bases). This CDR3 is 14 amino acids long. Trimming shortened V by 5 bases and J by 6 bases, and 16 bases separated the two germline ends. CDR1 and CDR2 from the germline V gene are MDHEN and SYDVKM. CDR3 DNA sequence: TGTGCCAGCAGTGTCCTTCTACAGGTACATGGCTACACCTTC. Its protein product is CASSVLLQVHGYTF.

The sample holds many counts of this clonotype. V and J are TRBV7-9 and TRBJ1-2; possibly TRBD1 for D (5 bases). This CDR3 spans 13 amino acids. Germline V gives CDR1 SEHNR, CDR2 FQNEAQ (reference sequence). The V gene lost 5 bases and the J gene lost 5 bases, with 12 bases spanning the gap. The CDR3 sequence is CASSGTSYYGYTF. The CDR3 DNA is TGTGCCAGCAGCGGGACGTCGTATTATGGCTACACCTTC.

The chain links TRBV29-1 to TRBJ1-1; possibly TRBD1 for D (6 bases). The CDR3 runs to 12 residues. Germline V lookup: CDR1 SQVTM, CDR2 ANQGSEA. Trimming left V 5 bases short and J 1 base short, with 8 bases between. CDR3 region: CSVQQGNTEAFF. The CDR3 nucleotides read TGCAGCGTTCAACAGGGGAACACTGAAGCTTTCTTT.

This clonotype occurred many times. The chain joins TRBV7-3 to TRBJ2-5, with D perhaps matching TRBD1 (5 bases). Trimming stripped 5 bases from V and 2 bases from J, with 9 bases between. CDR1 and CDR2 from the germline V gene are SGHTA and FQGTGA. This CDR3 has 13 residues. This CDR3 is CASSATVQETQYF. CDR3 nucleotide sequence: TGTGCCAGCAGCGCGACAGTTCAAGAGACCCAGTACTTC.

In regard to this clonotype: An end of the junction differs from the germline gene, which may be a read error. The CDR3 sequence: CASSLAGAEQLF. The CDR3 bases are TGTGCCAGCAGCTTAGCAGGTGCTGAGCAGCTCTTC. The chain recombines TRBV7-9 with TRBJ2-1; D is unclear. The CDR3 is 12 residues long. Looked up from germline, CDR1 is SEHNR and CDR2 is FQNEAQ (reference sequence).

This clonotype was detected many times. The rearrangement links TRBV6-2 or TRBV6-3 to TRBJ2-7; D gene unclear. Per germline, CDR1 MNHEY and CDR2 SVGEGT. Trimming cost V 5 bases and J 3 bases, with 11 bases left between them. The CDR3 loop spans 13 amino acids. CDR3: CASSPQDNYEQYF. CDR3 sequence (DNA): TGTGCCAGCAGTCCTCAGGATAACTACGAGCAGTACTTC.

Points on this clonotype: Because it lacks the conserved phenylalanine or tryptophan at the end, this CDR3 is likely a read error. V usage is TRBV9 and J usage is TRBJ2-3, with unresolved D. With 0 bases removed from V and 2 bases from J, the gap between germline ends came to 4 bases. In germline, CDR1 is SGDLS, CDR2 YYNGEE. The CDR3 runs to 13 residues. CDR3 nucleotide sequence: TGTGCCAGCAGCGTAGTTAACACAGATACGCAGTATCTT. Translating gives CASSVVNTDTQYL.

This clonotype occurred a few times. This sequence joins TRBV3-1 and TRBJ2-2, with D perhaps matching TRBD1 (5 bases). Germline V lookup: CDR1 LGHDT, CDR2 YNNKEL (reference sequence). The CDR3 is 14 residues long. V shed 5 bases and J shed 0 bases, with 7 bases lying between them. The chain's CDR3 is CASSYRTNTGELFF. In DNA form, the CDR3 reads TGTGCCAGCAGCTACAGGACGAACACCGGGGAGCTGTTTTTT.

This clonotype was observed many times. The V and J genes are TRBV7-8 and TRBJ2-7; D gene ambiguous. The CDR3 totals 14 residues. From germline, CDR1 is SGHVS and CDR2 FQNEAQ. Trimming removed 1 base from V and 0 bases from J, with 7 bases in between. The CDR3 sequence: CASSLVVHSYEQYF. CDR3 DNA: TGTGCCAGCAGCTTAGTCGTCCACTCCTACGAGCAGTACTTC.

At least ten counts were recorded for this clonotype. The rearrangement links TRBV7-2 to TRBJ1-1; no clear D. This CDR3 spans 13 amino acids. V gave up 5 bases and J gave up 5 bases, with 12 bases separating them. Germline assignment: CDR1 SGHTA and CDR2 FQGNSA. In DNA form, the CDR3 reads TGTGCCAGCAGCCGACAATCTGGGACTGAAGCTTTCTTT. Its protein product is CASSRQSGTEAFF.

In its sample, this clonotype was seen many times. The chain employs TRBV5-1 and TRBJ1-1; D is possibly TRBD1 (6 bases). The ends were cut back, 1 base at V and 0 bases at J, with 13 bases in the middle. The CDR3 is 16 residues long. Germline V CDR1 and CDR2: SGHRS, YFSETQ. The CDR3 reads CASSLSPGVMNTEAFF. CDR3 coding DNA: TGCGCCAGCAGCTTGTCCCCAGGGGTCATGAACACTGAAGCTTTCTTT. The full variable domain, rest sourced from reference TRBV5-1 and TRBJ1-1, is KAGVTQTPRYLIKTRGQQVTLSCSPISGHRSVSWYQQTPGQGLQFLFEYFSETQRNKGNFPGRFSGRQFSNSRSEMNVSTLELGDSALYLCASSLSPGVMNTEAFFGQGTRLTVV.